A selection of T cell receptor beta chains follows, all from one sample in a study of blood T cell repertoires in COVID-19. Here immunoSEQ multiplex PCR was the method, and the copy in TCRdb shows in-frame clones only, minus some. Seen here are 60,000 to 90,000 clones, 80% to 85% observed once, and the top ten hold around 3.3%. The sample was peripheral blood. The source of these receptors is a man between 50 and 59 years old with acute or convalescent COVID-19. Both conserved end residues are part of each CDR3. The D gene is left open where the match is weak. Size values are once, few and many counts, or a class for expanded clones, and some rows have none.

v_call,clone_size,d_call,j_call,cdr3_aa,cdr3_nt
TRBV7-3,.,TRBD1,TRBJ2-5,CASSLRQGAGETQYF,TGTGCCAGCAGCTTAAGGCAGGGGGCAGGGGAGACCCAGTACTTC
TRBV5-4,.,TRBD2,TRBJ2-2,CASSSGTSGKAGELFF,TGTGCCAGCAGCTCGGGGACTAGCGGGAAAGCCGGGGAGCTGTTTTTT
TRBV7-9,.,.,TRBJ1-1,CASSLARSRENTEAFF,TGTGCCAGCAGCTTAGCGAGAAGCAGGGAGAACACTGAAGCTTTCTTT
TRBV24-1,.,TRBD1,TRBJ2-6,CATSGRGTGVVSGANVLTF,TGTGCCACCAGTGGAAGAGGGACAGGGGTTGTCTCTGGGGCCAACGTCCTGACTTTC
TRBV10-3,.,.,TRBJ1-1,CATGQGMNTEAFF,TGTGCCACCGGACAAGGCATGAACACTGAAGCTTTCTTT
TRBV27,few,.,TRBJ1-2,CASKGQINYGYTF,TGTGCCAGCAAGGGGCAAATAAACTATGGCTACACCTTC
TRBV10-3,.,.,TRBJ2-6,CATNLGANVLTF,TGTGCCACGAACCTAGGGGCCAACGTCCTGACTTTC
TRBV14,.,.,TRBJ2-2,CASSRLATTGELFF,TGTGCCAGCAGCCGGCTAGCGACTACCGGGGAGCTGTTTTTT
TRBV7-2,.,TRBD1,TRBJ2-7,CASSLRGGTGFHEQYF,TGTGCCAGCAGCTTAAGGGGCGGGACAGGGTTCCACGAGCAGTACTTC
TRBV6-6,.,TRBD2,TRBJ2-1,CASSSPGLAGGNEQFF,TGTGCCAGCAGTTCCCCGGGACTAGCGGGAGGTAATGAGCAGTTCTTC
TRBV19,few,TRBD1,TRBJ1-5,CASSSLDRAEYQPQHF,TGTGCCAGTAGTTCCCTGGACAGGGCCGAGTATCAGCCCCAGCATTTT
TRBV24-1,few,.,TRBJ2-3,CATSDPPLSLGAGKPADTQYF,TGTGCCACCAGTGACCCCCCCCTGAGTTTGGGGGCTGGGAAGCCGGCAGATACGCAGTATTTT
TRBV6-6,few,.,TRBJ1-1,CASSTPGVGSTEAFF,TGTGCCAGCAGCACCCCAGGGGTGGGAAGCACTGAAGCTTTCTTT
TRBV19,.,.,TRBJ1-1,CARKGRAGDTEAFF,TGTGCCCGCAAAGGGCGGGCAGGGGACACTGAAGCTTTCTTT
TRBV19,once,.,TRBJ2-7,CASSTSYNDLYEQYF,TGTGCCAGTAGTACTAGCTACAATGACCTCTACGAGCAGTACTTC
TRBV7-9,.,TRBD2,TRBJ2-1,CASSLVLAGVSEQFF,TGTGCCAGCAGCTTAGTACTAGCGGGAGTATCTGAGCAGTTCTTC
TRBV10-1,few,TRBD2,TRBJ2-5,CASSESPAGGQETQYF,TGCGCCAGCAGTGAGTCTCCAGCGGGAGGGCAAGAGACCCAGTACTTC
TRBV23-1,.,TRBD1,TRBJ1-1,CAREQGDMNTEAFF,TGCGCCAGAGAACAGGGGGACATGAACACTGAAGCTTTCTTT
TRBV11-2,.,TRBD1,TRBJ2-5,CASSTYRGSLETQYF,TGTGCCAGCAGCACCTACAGGGGATCCCTTGAGACCCAGTACTTC
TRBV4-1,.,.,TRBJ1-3,CASSHGQPFSGNTIYF,TGCGCCAGCAGCCACGGACAGCCATTCTCTGGAAACACCATATATTTT
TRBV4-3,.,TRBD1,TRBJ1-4,CASSQDTGTGYEKLFF,TGCGCCAGCAGCCAAGATACGGGGACAGGGTACGAAAAACTGTTTTTT
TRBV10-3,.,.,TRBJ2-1,CATGALLGGSSNEQFF,TGTGCCACGGGGGCACTGTTGGGGGGGTCTTCCAATGAGCAGTTCTTC
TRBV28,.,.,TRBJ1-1,CASSSDREAFF,TGTGCCAGCAGTTCCGACAGGGAAGCTTTCTTT
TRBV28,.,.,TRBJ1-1,CASVQRLPLDTEAFF,TGTGCCAGCGTCCAGCGTCTACCTCTAGACACTGAAGCTTTCTTT
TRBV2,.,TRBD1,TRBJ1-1,CASSEAHPGQGNTEAFF,TGTGCCAGCAGTGAAGCCCATCCGGGACAGGGGAACACTGAAGCTTTCTTT
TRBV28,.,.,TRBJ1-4,CASAQAQREKLFF,TGTGCATCAGCACAGGCCCAAAGGGAAAAACTGTTTTTT
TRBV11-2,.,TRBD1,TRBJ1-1,CASSLIRGTEAFF,TGTGCCAGCAGCTTAATCAGGGGGACTGAAGCTTTCTTT
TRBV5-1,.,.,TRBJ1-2,CASSLDRAAGGYTF,TGCGCCAGCAGCTTGGATCGGGCCGCAGGGGGCTACACCTTC
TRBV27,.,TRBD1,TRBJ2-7,CASSLFGQGSYEQYF,TGTGCCAGCAGTTTATTCGGACAGGGATCCTACGAGCAGTACTTC
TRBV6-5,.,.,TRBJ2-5,CASSSPMTSREETQYF,TGTGCCAGCAGTTCGCCCATGACTAGTCGGGAAGAGACCCAGTACTTC
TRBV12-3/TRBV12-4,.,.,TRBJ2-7,CASSSQGNYEQYF,TGTGCCAGCAGCTCTCAGGGTAACTACGAGCAGTACTTC
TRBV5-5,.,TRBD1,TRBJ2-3,CASSFEPGQGIYADTQYF,TGTGCCAGCAGCTTTGAACCGGGACAGGGAATTTATGCAGATACGCAGTATTTT
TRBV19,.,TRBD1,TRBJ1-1,CASRLQGAGTEAFF,TGTGCCAGTAGGCTTCAGGGGGCGGGCACTGAAGCTTTCTTT
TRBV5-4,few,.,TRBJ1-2,CASSLDRDYGYTF,TGTGCCAGCAGCTTGGACAGGGACTATGGCTACACCTTC
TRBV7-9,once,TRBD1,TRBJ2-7,CASSQDRVSDEQYF,TGTGCCAGCAGCCAAGACAGGGTCAGTGACGAGCAGTACTTC
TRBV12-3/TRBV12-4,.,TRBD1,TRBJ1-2,CASRRTGDYGYTF,TGTGCCAGCAGGAGGACAGGGGACTATGGCTACACCTTC
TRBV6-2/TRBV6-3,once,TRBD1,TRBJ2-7,CASIPRDRGYEQYF,TGTGCCAGCATCCCCCGGGACAGGGGCTACGAGCAGTACTTC
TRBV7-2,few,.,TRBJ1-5,CASSTHSNQPQHF,TGTGCCAGCAGCACCCACAGTAATCAGCCCCAGCATTTT
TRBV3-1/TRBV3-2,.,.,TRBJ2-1,CASSQALANNEQFF,TGTGCCAGCAGCCAAGCGTTAGCAAACAATGAGCAGTTCTTC
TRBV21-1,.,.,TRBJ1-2,CASSKEEVGTPHYGYTF,TGTGCCAGCAGCAAAGAGGAGGTGGGAACCCCCCACTATGGCTACACCTTC
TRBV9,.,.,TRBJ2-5,CASSVGDWGTQYF,TGTGCCAGCAGCGTAGGGGACTGGGGGACCCAGTACTTC
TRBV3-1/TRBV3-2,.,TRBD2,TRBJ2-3,CASSQEGGGAPDTQYF,TGTGCCAGCAGCCAAGAAGGCGGGGGGGCCCCAGATACGCAGTATTTT
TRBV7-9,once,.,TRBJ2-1,CASSFGAGAFQGYNEQFF,TGTGCCAGCAGCTTTGGTGCGGGGGCCTTCCAAGGGTACAATGAGCAGTTCTTC
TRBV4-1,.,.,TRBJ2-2,CASSQLRLPTGELFF,TGCGCCAGCAGCCAACTTCGACTCCCCACCGGGGAGCTGTTTTTT
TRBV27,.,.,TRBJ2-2,CASSLSRGRDTGELFF,TGTGCCAGCAGTTTATCGCGGGGGCGCGACACCGGGGAGCTGTTTTTT
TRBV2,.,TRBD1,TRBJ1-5,CASGVGGQGVRRGNQPQHF,TGTGCCAGCGGGGTAGGAGGACAGGGGGTCAGGAGGGGCAATCAGCCCCAGCATTTT